Listed below are T cell receptor beta chains from one sample, sequenced in a study of blood T cells in healthy people across ages. TCRdb passed the 5' RACE reads through MiXCR, listing each CDR3 protein once. This sample has about 1.4 million distinct CDR3 sequences, with around 55% found just once. The sequenced sample was blood. The receptor set was obtained from a man in his late teens or twenties in good health. The CDR3 runs from the conserved cysteine through the conserved F or W.

V gene,CDR3 protein
TRBV3-1,CASSQSGLAGDEQFF
TRBV20-1,CSARDSSFSNQPQHF
TRBV6-4,CASSQFSGANVLTF
TRBV27,CASSLPSSEQFF
TRBV12-3/TRBV12-4,CASSPWTSGGSQETQYF
TRBV12-3/TRBV12-4,CASTLTGEKLFF
TRBV10-3,CAIRPPMVRGTNTEAFF
TRBV4-1,CASSQGGAFARDRKKLFF
TRBV2,CASSHVGGAYNEQFF
TRBV7-2,CASKGGLAASYNEQFF
TRBV20-1,CSARDVASGSPDTQYF
TRBV6-1,CASSEVAATNEKLFF
TRBV20-1,CSAAPPSYNEQYF
TRBV20-1,CSARDLIHTEAFF
TRBV12-3/TRBV12-4,CASSYGTVFGLQHF
TRBV2,CASGPLGPPTDTQYF
TRBV10-2,CASGRDSNQPQHF
TRBV12-3/TRBV12-4,CASSLSGDEKLFF
TRBV10-3,CAISESASGGSYEQYF
TRBV4-1,CASSLRERTSGGAGETQYF
TRBV7-9,CASSLDTGTRNIQYF
TRBV5-1,CASSPQPGQGQETQYF
TRBV6-1,CASSRDTIYEQYF
TRBV10-3,CAISESVDSNQPQHF
TRBV5-1,CASSLDGGRGNYGYTF
TRBV14,CASSQERQTSYEQYF
TRBV20-1,CSASGQGRSYEQYF
TRBV7-9,CASSIYRADNTGELFF
TRBV6-1,CASSRDSSEAFF
TRBV20-1,CSARVPPAAYNEQFF
TRBV4-1,CASSQERAGGVEQYF
TRBV5-8,CASSFPTGSYEQYF
TRBV15,CATSRGSRTEAFF
TRBV12-3/TRBV12-4,CASSLTTGRTEQYF
TRBV10-3,CAISESITSTDTQYF
TRBV7-9,CASTLVAETQYF
TRBV7-8,CASSLVRRSSYEQYF
TRBV7-4,CASSPLRSSPPSEQFF
TRBV27,CASSFSLDSRPLSPLHF
TRBV5-6,CASSAYNQWNSPLHF
TRBV27,CASRLQGGEKTQYF
TRBV28,CASSTSGGFYEQYF
TRBV12-3/TRBV12-4,CASSGWTGGDIGYTF
TRBV6-2/TRBV6-3,CASVLAGGHNEQFF
TRBV29-1,CSADPRGSGELFF
TRBV13,CASKLPGSGYEQFF
TRBV6-2/TRBV6-3,CASSTPAGVTGELFF
TRBV5-1,CASSWGGDPGDTQYF
TRBV15,CATSRDGGLTEAFF